Presented here are 29 T cell receptor beta chains from one specimen sequenced in a study of Graves' ophthalmopathy and Graves' hyperthyroidism. Using RNA transcripts, the TCR beta CDR3 regions were amplified. Investigators did first-round RT-PCR with HTBI primers, then second-round multiplex PCR. TCRdb reprocessed the multiplex PCR reads via MiXCR and lists one record per CDR3 protein. The data hold 35,000 to 45,000 distinct CDR3 sequences, with roughly 50% observed a single time. Sequencing was carried out using peripheral blood. All receptors derive from an adult woman with stable Graves' hyperthyroidism.

This chain connects TRBV20-1 to TRBJ1-2; the D is unclear. This CDR3 has 11 residues. V shed 7 bases and J shed 4 bases, with 10 bases lying between them. Germline CDR1 is DFQATT and CDR2 is SNEGSKA (reference sequence). DNA of the CDR3: TGCAGTGTTAATAGGGCCTATGGCTACACCTTC. It translates to CSVNRAYGYTF.

This rearrangement joins TRBV20-1 to TRBJ2-5, with 11 bases fitting TRBD2. Trimming cost V 6 bases and J 5 bases; bases outside gene matches: 23. CDR1 is DFQATT, CDR2 SNEGSKA, per germline (reference sequence). The CDR3 is 19 residues long. CDR3 coding DNA: TGCAGTGCGGAACCGGGACGTAGCGGGAGGGCGAACTGGGAGGAGACCCAGTACTTC. It is translated as CSAEPGRSGRANWEETQYF.

The sample holds many counts of this clonotype. This sequence joins TRBV3-1 and TRBJ2-7, with D unclear. This CDR3 has 14 residues. Germline V gives CDR1 LGHDT, CDR2 YNNKEL (reference sequence). The germline V and J ends were trimmed by 0 bases and 3 bases, with 9 bases remaining between them. CDR3 loop: CASSQEIGFYEQYF. The CDR3 DNA is TGTGCCAGCAGCCAAGAAATCGGGTTCTACGAGCAGTACTTC.

This rearrangement joins TRBV20-1 to TRBJ1-2, with 8 bases aligning to TRBD1. CDR1 is DFQATT and CDR2 is SNEGSKA in the germline V gene (reference sequence). This CDR3 spans 14 amino acids. The ends lost 6 bases at V and 7 bases at J; junction bases unmatched: 13. CDR3 loop: CSAPNTDRESGYTF. The CDR3 DNA sequence: TGCAGTGCCCCCAACACGGACAGGGAGAGTGGCTACACCTTC.

This chain connects TRBV7-3 to TRBJ2-2; the match to TRBD2 covers 8 bases. Germline lookup yields CDR1 SGHTA and CDR2 FQGTGA. This CDR3 contains 13 residues. V lost 8 bases and J lost 5; bases outside the gene matches: 4. CDR3 bases: TGTGCCAGCGCGACTAGCGAGACCGGGGAGCTGTTTTTT. This codes for CASATSETGELFF.

This chain links TRBV2 with TRBJ2-7; 10 nucleotides align to TRBD2. In germline, CDR1 is SNHLY, CDR2 FYNNEI. CDR3 length equals 16 residues. Losses at the gene ends were 4 bases for V and 0 bases for J; bases not matched to a gene: 6. The CDR3 DNA follows: TGTGCCAGCAGTGGTCTTGGACTAGCGGTCTCCTACGAGCAGTACTTC. Translation gives CASSGLGLAVSYEQYF.

This clonotype was seen repeatedly, ten times or more. This chain joins TRBV27 and TRBJ1-4; D is uncertain. The CDR3 totals 13 residues. V lost 0 bases to trimming and J lost 14 bases, with 13 bases between them. Germline V lookup: CDR1 MNHEY, CDR2 SMNVEV (reference sequence). CDR3 coding DNA: TGTGCCAGCAGTTTATCGGGCGGGCAGCGGCTGTTTTTT. Protein sequence: CASSLSGGQRLFF. The whole variable domain, remainder taken from reference TRBV27 and TRBJ1-4, is EAQVTQNPRYLITVTGKKLTVTCSQNMNHEYMSWYRQDPGLGLRQIYYSMNVEVTDKGDVPEGYKVSRKEKRNFPLILESPSPNQTSLYFCASSLSGGQRLFFGSGTQLSVL.

This clonotype was seen repeatedly, ten times or more. This chain links TRBV6-1 with TRBJ2-7, with TRBD1 identical over 9 bases. Germline-derived CDR1 and CDR2 are MNHNS and SASEGT. The V and J ends lost 3 bases and 3 bases, in that order; junction bases with no gene match: 6. CDR3 size: 15 residues. The CDR3, as DNA: TGTGCCAGCAGTGAGACGGGACAGGGAAACTACGAGCAGTACTTC. It encodes CASSETGQGNYEQYF.

This chain links TRBV5-4 with TRBJ1-1; 10 positions match TRBD1. The CDR3 runs to 15 residues. V trimming: 2 bases; J trimming: 4 bases; junction bases outside the gene matches: 5. In germline, CDR1 is SGHNT, CDR2 YYREEE (reference sequence). The CDR3 loop reads CASSLGGQGITEAFF. CDR3 sequence (DNA): TGTGCCAGCAGCTTAGGGGGACAGGGGATCACTGAAGCTTTCTTT.

This clonotype appeared many times. The chain links TRBV5-1 to TRBJ2-3, with 8 bases aligning to TRBD2. The CDR3 loop spans 15 amino acids. From germline, CDR1 is SGHRS and CDR2 YFSETQ. After removal of 4 bases from V and 0 bases from J, the junction contained 4 bases not matched to a gene. CDR3: CASSPGGGSTDTQYF. The DNA for the CDR3 is TGCGCCAGCAGCCCCGGGGGGGGGAGCACAGATACGCAGTATTTT.

In its sample, this clonotype was seen a few times. The V gene is TRBV20-1, the J gene TRBJ2-7; 10 nucleotides agree with TRBD1. From germline, CDR1 is DFQATT and CDR2 SNEGSKA (reference sequence). With V trimmed by 4 bases and J by 0 bases, 15 bases remained unmatched. The CDR3 is 18 residues long. The CDR3 reads CSATPGTGDRRNSYEQYF. DNA for the CDR3: TGCAGTGCTACTCCCGGGACAGGGGACCGGCGAAACTCCTACGAGCAGTACTTC.

V usage is TRBV20-1 and J usage is TRBJ1-3; 9 nucleotides agree with TRBD1. CDR3 length equals 15 residues. V lost 2 bases, J lost 4 bases, and 6 bases stayed unmatched. CDR1 is DFQATT, CDR2 SNEGSKA, per germline (reference sequence). DNA of the CDR3: TGCAGTGCTAGACTAGGGACAGGGTCCGGAAACACCATATATTTT. This translates into CSARLGTGSGNTIYF.

With regard to this clonotype: The junction does not match germline at one end; this may be a read error. V gene TRBV20-1 combines with J gene TRBJ2-6, with D possibly matching TRBD2 (5 bases). This CDR3 has 13 residues. Per germline, CDR1 DFQATT and CDR2 SNEGSKA (reference sequence). The CDR3 sequence is CSARGGCGNTEAF. CDR3 coding DNA: TGCAGTGCTAGGGGCGGGTGTGGGAACACTGAAGCTTTC.

Details on this clonotype: At one end, the junction sequence differs from germline, possibly due to a read error. The rearrangement joins TRBV24-1 to TRBJ2-3, with a weak D call TRBD2 (6 bases). Germline V gene data show CDR1 as KGHDR and CDR2 as SFDVKD. CDR3 size: 12 residues. The CDR3 DNA follows: TGTGCCACCAGTGTCTCGGGGGATACGCAGTACTTT. Encoded protein: CATSVSGDTQYF.

J is TRBJ2-2 and V is TRBV24-1; TRBD2 matches at 15 bases. Germline V CDR1 and CDR2: KGHDR, SFDVKD. With V trimmed by 1 base and J by 3 bases, 2 bases remained unmatched. The CDR3 consists of 18 residues. For the CDR3, the DNA is TGTGCCACCAGTGATTTAGGACTAGCGGGAGGGTACACCGGGGAGCTGTTTTTT. Amino acid sequence: CATSDLGLAGGYTGELFF.

The V gene is TRBV5-1, the J gene TRBJ2-5, with D hard to call. CDR3 size: 13 residues. V was shortened by 4 bases and J by 4 bases, with 11 bases between the two germline ends. The germline V gene has CDR1 SGHRS and CDR2 YFSETQ. CDR3 sequence: CASSLGPGETQYF. CDR3 in DNA: TGCGCCAGCAGCCTTGGGCCAGGAGAGACCCAGTACTTC.

This clonotype was detected ten times or more. The genes are TRBV6-1 and TRBJ1-5; TRBD1 aligns across 7 bases. The CDR3 extends over 17 amino acids. Trimming removed 0 bases from V and 4 bases from J; junction bases left unmatched: 9. CDR1 and CDR2 (germline): MNHNS, SASEGT. CDR3 region: CASSEAGGRFRNQPQHF. The CDR3 nucleotides are TGTGCCAGCAGTGAAGCAGGGGGCAGGTTTAGGAATCAGCCCCAGCATTTT.

This clonotype was seen ten or more times. The chain joins TRBV7-8 to TRBJ1-5; a weak D match, TRBD1 (6 bases). The CDR3 spans 17 residues. V dropped 5 bases and J dropped 2 bases, with 19 bases sitting between them. Germline V gene sequence: CDR1 SGHVS, CDR2 FQNEAQ. In nucleotides, the CDR3 is TGTGCCAGCAGCCGGGGGAGGCAGGGGCTTTGCAATCAGCCCCAGCATTTT. As protein: CASSRGRQGLCNQPQHF.

This clonotype is a singleton in its sample. The gene calls are TRBV24-1 and TRBJ1-1; no firm D call. The CDR3 contains 11 residues. CDR1 KGHDR and CDR2 SFDVKD come from the germline V gene. The V and J ends lost 9 bases and 4 bases respectively, with 8 bases between them. The chain's CDR3 is CATQSTTEAFF. The CDR3 DNA reads as TGTGCCACCCAGTCGACCACTGAAGCTTTCTTT.

This clonotype was counted at least ten times. J is TRBJ2-7 and V is TRBV6-5, with D possibly matching TRBD1 (5 bases). The V end was cut by 5 bases, the J end by 2 bases, with 22 bases between. There are 17 residues in the CDR3. Per the germline V gene, CDR1 is MNHEY and CDR2 is SVGAGI. The chain's CDR3 is CASSDITGQSVTYEQYF. The CDR3 region has the DNA TGTGCCAGCAGTGACATTACAGGACAATCAGTCACCTACGAGCAGTACTTC.

As concerns this clonotype: The final CDR3 position lacks the conserved phenylalanine or tryptophan, pointing to a likely read error. V usage is TRBV6-6 and J usage is TRBJ1-5, with no clear D. CDR3 length equals 15 residues. Per the germline V gene, CDR1 is MNHNY and CDR2 is SVGAGI (reference sequence). The DNA of the CDR3 is TGTGGCAGCACCCTTGAACGGGCGGGCAATCAGCCCCAGCATTCT. Translating gives CGSTLERAGNQPQHS.

At least ten counts were recorded for this clonotype. The chain couples TRBV2 to TRBJ2-7; D perhaps matches TRBD2 (7 bases). The germline CDR1 and CDR2 sequences are SNHLY and FYNNEI. The CDR3 runs 13 residues. Trimming removed 6 bases from V and 3 bases from J, with 12 bases in between. The CDR3 spells CASSRGGGYEQYF. CDR3 DNA: TGTGCCAGCAGCAGGGGCGGGGGCTACGAGCAGTACTTC.

This clonotype was observed a single time. The chain couples TRBV7-2 to TRBJ2-6, with D perhaps matching TRBD1 (6 bases). The CDR3 has 14 residues. Trimming left V 1 base short and J 11 bases short, with 12 bases between. Germline CDR1 is SGHTA and CDR2 is FQGNSA. CDR3 bases: TGTGCCAGCAGCTTAGGAGGGGGTCTCTACGTCCTGACTTTC. Its protein is CASSLGGGLYVLTF.

This clonotype was detected ten times or more. V usage is TRBV6-2 or TRBV6-3 and J usage is TRBJ2-3; a weak D match, TRBD1 (5 bases). Germline V CDR1 and CDR2: MNHEY, SVGEGT. Trimming took 10 bases from V and 4 from J, leaving 21 bases between them. The CDR3 consists of 15 residues. The CDR3 region is CATRKGHKGADTQYF. The CDR3 nucleotides read TGTGCCACCCGGAAAGGCCACAAAGGGGCAGATACGCAGTATTTT.

This clonotype showed up many times. The chain recombines TRBV15 with TRBJ1-2; no clear D. CDR1 is LNHNV and CDR2 is YYDKDF in the germline V gene (reference sequence). V was pared by 9 bases and J by 0 bases, with 11 bases between. This CDR3 has 13 residues. Here the CDR3 reads CATRSTTNYGYTF. The DNA for the CDR3 is TGTGCCACGCGCTCGACAACTAACTATGGCTACACCTTC.

J is TRBJ2-7 and V is TRBV7-6; 9 nucleotides agree with TRBD2. Germline CDR1 and CDR2: SGHVS and FNYEAQ. CDR3 length equals 16 residues. V shed 5 bases, J shed 5 bases, and the junction held 13 bases outside the gene matches. The CDR3 loop is CASSLWTCGRADEQYF. The CDR3 region has the DNA TGTGCCAGCAGCCTATGGACTTGCGGGAGGGCCGACGAGCAGTACTTC. Filled out from reference TRBV7-6 and TRBJ2-7, the complete variable domain reads GAGVSQSPRYKVTKRGQDVALRCDPISGHVSLYWYRQALGQGPEFLTYFNYEAQQDKSGLPNDRFSAERPEGSISTLTIQRTEQRDSAMYRCASSLWTCGRADEQYFGPGTRLTVT.

The chain is built from TRBV2 and TRBJ1-2, with no clear D. The CDR3 is made up of 12 amino acids. Germline-derived CDR1 and CDR2 are SNHLY and FYNNEI. Trimming pared 6 bases from V and 0 bases from J, leaving 5 bases between. The CDR3 loop is CASSLANYGYTF. DNA for the CDR3: TGTGCCAGCAGCCTAGCTAACTATGGCTACACCTTC.

This clonotype was seen repeatedly, ten times or more. The V and J genes are TRBV5-1 and TRBJ1-6, with TRBD1 as a possible D gene (6 bases). Germline assignment: CDR1 SGHRS and CDR2 YFSETQ. There are 14 residues in the CDR3. V gave up 0 bases and J gave up 8 bases, with 9 bases separating them. The CDR3: CASSLAGGYSPLHF. As DNA, the CDR3 is TGCGCCAGCAGCTTGGCCGGGGGCTATTCACCCCTCCACTTT.

J is TRBJ2-5 and V is TRBV7-2, with D tentatively TRBD2 (8 bases). The length of the CDR3 is 16 residues. Per the germline V gene, CDR1 is SGHTA and CDR2 is FQGNSA. Trimming took off 6 bases at V and 4 bases at J, with 21 bases between the two ends. The CDR3, as DNA: TGTGCCAGCAGGATAGGGGGCAGCGGGAGAGGAGAGACCCAGTACTTC. It is translated as CASRIGGSGRGETQYF.